The 31 T cell receptor beta chains presented below share a single source sample, sequenced in a study of tumor and adjacent non-tumor tissue in lung cancer (dated by TCRdb to 2016 to 2019). RNA was extracted from bulk unsorted tissue and checked for quality with a NanoDrop ND-1000 and an Agilent 2100. The receptor library was made with multiplex PCR. The sample was run on an Illumina HiSeq 2500. Following protocols modified from ARM-PCR, the researchers constructed TCRbeta libraries through three rounds of nested PCR with primers (Table S4). The raw public data were reprocessed by TCRdb itself: fastp quality trimming at Q25, MiXCR clonotype calling, in-frame beta chains only. Each CDR3 protein gets just one entry, which takes the most common genes and DNA from the rows behind it. The sample includes 77,000 or so distinct CDR3 sequences, with under 85% observed a single time. About an eighth of the sample lies in the top ten.

Material: lung tumor tissue. The source of these receptors is a woman aged 45 to 65 with non-small cell lung cancer.

This clonotype was observed a handful of times. The conserved closing phenylalanine or tryptophan is absent in this CDR3, likely reflecting a read error. The chain has TRBV4-2 and TRBJ1-5, with D unclear. The length of the CDR3 is 15 residues. Trimming stripped 0 bases from V and 1 base from J, with 7 bases between. Germline CDR1 LGHNA, CDR2 YNFKEQ. The CDR3, as DNA: TGTGCCAGCAGCCAAGACCTTACAAGCAATCAGCCCCAGCATATT. Amino acid sequence: CASSQDLTSNQPQHI.

To note about this clonotype: One junction end does not reproduce the germline sequence, and a read error may be involved. This chain uses TRBV4-2 with TRBJ1-5, with D uncertain. The CDR3 runs to 15 residues. Germline lookup yields CDR1 LGHNA and CDR2 YNFKEQ. The CDR3 nucleotides are TGTGCCAGTAGTCAAGACCTCACTAGCAATCAGTCCCAGCATTTT. Its protein product is CASSQDLTSNQSQHF.

The table lists this clonotype with many counts. The chain employs TRBV6-5 and TRBJ2-7; the D is unclear. Trimming removed 5 bases at V and 7 bases at J, with 6 bases between. Germline V gives CDR1 MNHEY, CDR2 SVGAGI. CDR3 length: 10 residues. CDR3 in amino acids: CASSPPEQYF. The CDR3 DNA reads TGTGCCAGCAGTCCCCCAGAGCAGTACTTC.

Comment on this clonotype: A read error may produce the germline difference seen at one junction end. As DNA, the CDR3 is TGTGCCATCAGTGAATTAGTGGGAACCCCTCACTACGAGCGGTACTTC. As protein: CAISELVGTPHYERYF. The gene calls are TRBV6-1 and TRBJ2-7, with D hard to call. Germline CDR1 is MNHNS and CDR2 is SASEGT. The CDR3 length is 16 residues.

This clonotype was observed once. Since no conserved phenylalanine or tryptophan closes the CDR3, a read error is the likely cause. The chain combines TRBV10-3 with TRBJ2-1; tentatively, D is TRBD1 or TRBD2 (5 bases each). V was shortened by 1 base and J by 0 bases, with 22 bases between the two germline ends. This CDR3 has 20 residues. The V gene's germline CDR1 is ENHRY and CDR2 SYGVKD. The CDR3 DNA sequence: TGTGCCATCAGTGAGTTCGTCACCCCGGGACCAGCCAGCTCCTACAATGAGCAGTTCATC. Its protein is CAISEFVTPGPASSYNEQFI.

About this clonotype itself: One end of the junction fails to match germline, which may point to a read error. The V gene is TRBV12-3 or TRBV12-4, the J gene TRBJ1-4; D perhaps matches TRBD1 (5 bases). The CDR3 runs to 14 residues. The CDR3 here is CASATGGRNEKLFF. The CDR3 DNA follows: TGTGCCAGCGCGACGGGGGGACGTAATGAAAAATTGTTTTTT.

Points on this clonotype: This CDR3 is missing its conserved last phenylalanine or tryptophan, likely due to a read error. The chain joins TRBV10-3 to TRBJ2-1, with 10 bases that match TRBD2. Germline-derived CDR1 and CDR2 are ENHRY and SYGVKD. This CDR3 has 16 residues. Trimming removed 3 bases from V and 7 bases from J; junction bases left unmatched: 9. CDR3 nucleotide sequence: TGTGCCATCAGTGACTCAGGGACTAGCGTGCTGAATGAGCAGTTCTCC. Its protein is CAISDSGTSVLNEQFS.

This clonotype was observed once. The junction differs from germline at one of its ends, possibly a read error. The chain carries TRBV7-9 and TRBJ2-7, with 7 bases aligning to TRBD1. This CDR3 is 14 amino acids long. Germline CDR1 SEHNR, CDR2 FQNEAQ (reference sequence). CDR3 DNA sequence: TGTGCCAGCATCTTCCGGGACAGAACCTACGAGCAATACTTC. Protein sequence: CASIFRDRTYEQYF.

Comment on this clonotype: One end of the junction does not line up with germline, which may come from a read error. The chain links TRBV6-2 or TRBV6-3 to TRBJ2-3; D gene uncertain. Germline V gene lookup returns CDR1 MNHEY and CDR2 SVGEGT. This CDR3 spans 14 amino acids. The DNA for the CDR3 is TGTGCCTGCAGCTATAGCAGTGTTATAGATACGCAGTATTTT. Amino acids: CACSYSSVIDTQYF.

This clonotype was detected only once. A clone one base away is much larger, so this may be a read error. CDR3: CASSLGLGTPEEIQYF. In DNA form, the CDR3 reads TGTGCCAGCAGCTTAGGTTTGGGCACTCCGGAAGAGATCCAGTACTTC. The chain has TRBV7-8 and TRBJ2-5; D gene uncertain. There are 16 residues in the CDR3. Germline V CDR1 and CDR2: SGHVS, FQNEAQ. Full variable domain (remainder filled in from reference TRBV7-8 and TRBJ2-5): GAGVSQSPRYKVAKRGQDVALRCDPISGHVSLFWYQQALGQGPEFLTYFQNEAQLDKSGLPSDRFFAERPEGSVSTLKIQRTQQEDSAVYLCASSLGLGTPEEIQYFGPGTRLLVL.

V usage is TRBV28 and J usage is TRBJ1-1; D gene uncertain. The CDR3 runs to 15 residues. V was trimmed by 5 bases and J by 6 bases, leaving 19 bases between them. Germline values: CDR1 MDHEN, CDR2 SYDVKM. CDR3 amino acids: CASSLSAGDGAEAFF. The CDR3 DNA reads TGTGCCAGCAGTCTATCAGCTGGAGATGGAGCTGAAGCTTTCTTT.

Regarding this clonotype: One end of the junction varies from germline; a read error may be responsible. The chain employs TRBV12-3 or TRBV12-4 and TRBJ2-3; D remains ambiguous. The CDR3 runs to 12 residues. The CDR3 DNA is TGTGCCTCGGAGTGGTTCACAGATACGCAATATTTT. Its protein is CASEWFTDTQYF.

The chain is built from TRBV7-9 and TRBJ1-1; 9 positions agree with TRBD1. With 5 bases clipped from V and 5 bases from J, the junction kept 9 bases outside the gene matches. The germline V gene encodes CDR1 SEHNR and CDR2 FQNEAQ (reference sequence). The CDR3 totals 15 residues. The CDR3, as DNA: TGTGCCAGCAGCCACCCACAGGGGGCGAGGACTGAAGCTTTCTTT. This translates into CASSHPQGARTEAFF. Full variable domain (missing parts from reference TRBV7-9 and TRBJ1-1): DTGVSQNPRHKITKRGQNVTFRCDPISEHNRLYWYRQTLGQGPEFLTYFQNEAQLEKSRLLSDRFSAERPKGSFSTLEIQRTEQGDSAMYLCASSHPQGARTEAFFGQGTRLTVV.

Of note for this clonotype: This is likely a read error, given that the CDR3 carries no conserved phenylalanine or tryptophan at its end. This chain joins TRBV4-2 and TRBJ1-2; D is unresolved. The V gene's germline CDR1 is LGHNA and CDR2 YNFKEQ. The CDR3 length is 15 residues. The CDR3 loop reads CASNQDLSVNYGYTY. CDR3 sequence (DNA): TGTGCCAGCAACCAAGATTTAAGCGTTAATTATGGCTACACCTAC.

Note on this clonotype: One end of the junction is discordant with germline, which a read error may explain. The V call is TRBV6-1, the J call TRBJ1-4; no definite D call. This CDR3 contains 13 residues. The germline V gene encodes CDR1 MNHNS and CDR2 SASEGT. For the CDR3, the DNA is TGTGCCAGCAGTGGACGGACCGATGAAAAAGTGTTCTTT. This gives the protein CASSGRTDEKVFF.

This chain joins TRBV6-1 and TRBJ2-3; the D gene is possibly TRBD2 (5 bases). V lost 11 bases and J 3 bases, leaving 21 bases between the germline ends. CDR1 MNHNS and CDR2 SASEGT come from the germline V gene. The CDR3 contains 15 residues. CDR3 DNA sequence: TGTGCCTGCACAGAGTCTAGCAGGAGGACAGATACGCAGTATTTT. Its translation is CACTESSRRTDTQYF.

The table lists this clonotype with many counts. This rearrangement joins TRBV4-2 to TRBJ2-3, with 8 bases identical to TRBD2. Looked up from germline, CDR1 is LGHNA and CDR2 is YNFKEQ. Trimming took 4 bases from V and 2 from J; bases not matched to a gene: 11. The CDR3 runs 17 residues. CDR3 in amino acids: CASSRHAGTRYTDTQYF. CDR3 in DNA: TGTGCCAGCAGCCGTCACGCCGGGACTAGATACACAGATACGCAGTATTTT.

As to this clonotype: As the CDR3 is not closed by the conserved phenylalanine or tryptophan, this likely results from a read error. This sequence joins TRBV12-3 or TRBV12-4 and TRBJ2-7, with 11 bases identical to TRBD1. This CDR3 is 15 amino acids long. Trimming at V came to 7 bases and at J to 3 bases, leaving 8 bases not matched to a gene. The CDR3 is CASNGGQGAIYEQYL. The DNA of the CDR3 is TGTGCCAGCAATGGAGGACAGGGGGCAATCTACGAGCAGTACTTA.

Here the CDR3 reads CSYWREDRNEQFF. In nucleotides, the CDR3 is TGCAGTTATTGGCGGGAGGATAGGAATGAGCAGTTCTTC. V usage is TRBV20-1 and J usage is TRBJ2-1, with 8 bases aligning to TRBD2. Germline lookup yields CDR1 DFQATT and CDR2 SNEGSKA (reference sequence). The CDR3 covers 13 residues. V was pared by 8 bases and J by 7 bases, with 10 bases of the junction left unmatched.

Regarding this clonotype: This CDR3 fails to terminate in the conserved phenylalanine or tryptophan, so it likely reflects a read error. The rearrangement uses TRBV27 and TRBJ2-7; D is unclear. This CDR3 is built from 14 residues. The ends were cut back, 3 bases at V and 0 bases at J, with 9 bases in the middle. Germline V CDR1 and CDR2: MNHEY, SMNVEV (reference sequence). CDR3 region: CASSFTTHSYEQYI. CDR3 nucleotide sequence: TGTGCCAGCAGTTTTACTACCCACTCCTACGAGCAGTACATC.

This clonotype was seen many times. The chain joins TRBV6-6 to TRBJ1-2; 7 bases fit TRBD1. The CDR3 loop spans 17 amino acids. Germline CDR1 and CDR2: MNHNY and SVGAGI (reference sequence). Trimming took 0 bases from V and 2 from J; bases not matched to a gene: 9. CDR3 amino acids: CASSYSLQPGGNYGYTF. In DNA form, the CDR3 reads TGTGCCAGCAGTTACTCGCTTCAGCCAGGGGGAAACTATGGCTACACCTTC.

The chain carries TRBV30 and TRBJ2-1; D is possibly TRBD2 (6 bases). The CDR3 runs 15 residues. The V gene lost 2 bases and the J gene lost 3 bases, with 14 bases spanning the gap. The germline V gene has CDR1 GTSNPN and CDR2 SVGIG (reference sequence). Here the CDR3 reads CAWSPSEMDYNEQFF. Here the CDR3 DNA reads TGTGCCTGGAGTCCTAGCGAGATGGACTACAATGAGCAGTTCTTC.

Details on this clonotype: This is likely a read error, given that the CDR3 carries no conserved phenylalanine or tryptophan at its end. J is TRBJ2-1 and V is TRBV12-3 or TRBV12-4; TRBD2 matches at 11 bases. V shed 6 bases and J 4 bases; nucleotides not matched to a gene: 5. The length of the CDR3 is 15 residues. Here the CDR3 reads CASSSGTSGYNEQFL. In nucleotides, the CDR3 is TGTGCCAGCAGCTCCGGGACTAGCGGTTACAATGAGCAGTTCTTA.

Worth noting for this clonotype: An end of the junction differs from the germline gene, which may be a read error. V and J are TRBV6-5 and TRBJ2-7; D perhaps matches TRBD1 (5 bases). This CDR3 comprises 15 residues. Germline loops: CDR1 MNHEY, CDR2 SVGAGI. CDR3 coding DNA: TGTGCCAGCAGTAAGCCCCGGACACCGCCCTACGAGGAGTACTTC. It encodes CASSKPRTPPYEEYF.

With regard to this clonotype: One junction end does not reproduce the germline sequence, and a read error may be involved. The rearrangement joins TRBV12-3 or TRBV12-4 to TRBJ2-7; TRBD2 agrees at 8 bases. The CDR3 covers 17 residues. CDR3 bases: TGTGTCAGCAGTTCCCAGGCGGGACTAGAGGGAGGGTACGAGCAGTACTTC. This encodes CVSSSQAGLEGGYEQYF.

Ten or more counts support this clonotype. The rearrangement uses TRBV5-1 and TRBJ2-7; perhaps TRBD1 as D (6 bases). V shed 4 bases and J shed 3 bases, with 14 bases lying between them. CDR3 length equals 14 residues. Germline lookup yields CDR1 SGHRS and CDR2 YFSETQ. CDR3 amino acids: CASSEDGQSYEQYF. CDR3 nucleotide sequence: TGCGCCAGCAGCGAAGATGGACAGAGCTACGAGCAGTACTTC.

The V and J genes are TRBV29-1 and TRBJ2-2; no clear D gene. The CDR3 contains 14 residues. The germline V gene encodes CDR1 SQVTM and CDR2 ANQGSEA. Trimming cost V 7 bases and J 9 bases, with 21 bases left between them. The CDR3 region has the DNA TGCAGCGCTCGTCTCTCTCGCGAACACCGGGAGCTGTTTTTT. Its translation is CSARLSREHRELFF.

Note on this clonotype: This may arise from a read error, as a much more abundant clone is one base away. The chain carries TRBV14 and TRBJ2-7; a possible D gene is TRBD1 (5 bases). There are 17 residues in the CDR3. Trimming removed 5 bases at V and 1 base at J, with 21 bases between. CDR1 SGHDN and CDR2 FVKESK come from the germline V gene. CDR3 sequence reads: CASSGPSRGKGSYEQYF. CDR3 nucleotide sequence: TGTGCCAGCAGCGGACCTTCAAGGGGAAAGGGGTCCTACGAGCAGTACTTC.

In the case of this clonotype: The junction departs from germline at one end; a sequencing error may be responsible. This chain's CDR3 is CANSESLAGGRDTHYF. The DNA for the CDR3 is TGTGCCAACAGTGAGTCCTTAGCGGGAGGGCGCGATACGCACTATTTT. The chain is built from TRBV6-1 and TRBJ2-3; 11 nucleotides match TRBD2. Germline V gene lookup returns CDR1 MNHNS and CDR2 SASEGT. The CDR3 totals 16 residues.

As for this clonotype: A single base separates this from a much larger clone, so it may be a read error. V gene TRBV28 combines with J gene TRBJ2-2; D not certain. Per germline, CDR1 MDHEN and CDR2 SYDVKM. The CDR3 is made up of 15 amino acids. Trimming pared 4 bases from V and 2 bases from J, leaving 11 bases between. The CDR3 sequence is CASSYSRGNTGELFF. The DNA of the CDR3 is TGTGCCAGCAGTTACAGCCGCGGAAACACCGGGGAGCTGTTTTTT.

In the case of this clonotype: The CDR3 does not end in the conserved phenylalanine or tryptophan, so this is likely a read error. The V call is TRBV6-6, the J call TRBJ1-5; TRBD1 aligns across 8 bases. The CDR3 contains 17 residues. CDR1 is MNHNY, CDR2 SVGAGI, per germline (reference sequence). V shed 5 bases, J shed 2 bases, and the junction held 11 bases outside the gene matches. Written as DNA, the CDR3 is TGTGCCAGCAGTCACTTGACAGGGGCCTCAGGCAATCAGCCCCAGCATTCT. Translating gives CASSHLTGASGNQPQHS.